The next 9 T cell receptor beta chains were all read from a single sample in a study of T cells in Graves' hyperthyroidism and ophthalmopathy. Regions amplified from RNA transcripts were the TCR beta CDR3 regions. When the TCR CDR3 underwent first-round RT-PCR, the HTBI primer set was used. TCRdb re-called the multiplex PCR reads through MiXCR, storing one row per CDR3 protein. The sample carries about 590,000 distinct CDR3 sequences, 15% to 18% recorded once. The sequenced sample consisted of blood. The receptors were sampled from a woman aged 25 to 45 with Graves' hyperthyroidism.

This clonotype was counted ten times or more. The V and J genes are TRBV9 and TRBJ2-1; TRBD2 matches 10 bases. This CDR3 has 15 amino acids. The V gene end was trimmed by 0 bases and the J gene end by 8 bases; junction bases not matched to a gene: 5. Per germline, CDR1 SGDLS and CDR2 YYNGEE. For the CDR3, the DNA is TGTGCCAGCAGCGTAGAAGCGGGAGGGTTCTATGAGCAGTTCTTC. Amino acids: CASSVEAGGFYEQFF.

CDR3 sequence: CASSQGVAGLNYEQYF. DNA for the CDR3: TGTGCCAGCAGCCAAGGAGTCGCCGGACTCAACTACGAGCAGTACTTC. The chain links TRBV4-2 to TRBJ2-7, with D possibly TRBD2 on 5 matching bases. CDR1 is LGHNA and CDR2 is YNFKEQ in the germline V gene. CDR3 length: 16 amino acids. Trimming shortened V by 1 base and J by 3 bases, and 16 bases separated the two germline ends.

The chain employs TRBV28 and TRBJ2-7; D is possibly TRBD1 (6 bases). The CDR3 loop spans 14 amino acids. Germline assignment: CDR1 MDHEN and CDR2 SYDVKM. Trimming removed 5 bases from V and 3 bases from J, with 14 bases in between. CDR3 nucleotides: TGTGCCAGCAGTCCCACAGGGCCCCACTACGAGCAGTACTTC. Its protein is CASSPTGPHYEQYF.

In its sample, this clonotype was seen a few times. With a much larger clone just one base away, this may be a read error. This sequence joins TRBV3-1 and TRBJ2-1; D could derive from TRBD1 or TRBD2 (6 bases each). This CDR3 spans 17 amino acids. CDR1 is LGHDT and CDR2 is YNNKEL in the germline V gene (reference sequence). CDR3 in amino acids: CAGSQGRGDSSYNEQFF. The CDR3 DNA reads TGTGCCGGCAGCCAAGGTAGGGGGGATAGCTCCTACAATGAGCAGTTCTTC.

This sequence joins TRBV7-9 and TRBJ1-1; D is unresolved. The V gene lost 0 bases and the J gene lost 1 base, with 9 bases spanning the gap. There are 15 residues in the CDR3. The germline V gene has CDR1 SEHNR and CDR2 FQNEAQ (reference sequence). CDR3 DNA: TGTGCCAGCAGCTTAGCGGAGGGTTCGAACACTGAAGCTTTCTTT. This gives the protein CASSLAEGSNTEAFF.

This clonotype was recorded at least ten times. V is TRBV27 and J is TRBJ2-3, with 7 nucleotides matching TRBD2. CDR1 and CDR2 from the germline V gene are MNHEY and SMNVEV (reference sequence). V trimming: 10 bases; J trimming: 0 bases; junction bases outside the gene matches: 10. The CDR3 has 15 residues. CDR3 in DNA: TGTGCCACCGGAAGTGGACTAGATAGCACAGATACGCAGTATTTT. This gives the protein CATGSGLDSTDTQYF.

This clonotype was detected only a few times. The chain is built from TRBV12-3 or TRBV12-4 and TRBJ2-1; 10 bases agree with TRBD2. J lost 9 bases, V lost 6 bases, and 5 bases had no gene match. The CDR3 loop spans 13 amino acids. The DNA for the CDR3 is TGTGCCAGCAGACTAGCGGGAAAGAGTGAGCAGTTCTTC. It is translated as CASRLAGKSEQFF.

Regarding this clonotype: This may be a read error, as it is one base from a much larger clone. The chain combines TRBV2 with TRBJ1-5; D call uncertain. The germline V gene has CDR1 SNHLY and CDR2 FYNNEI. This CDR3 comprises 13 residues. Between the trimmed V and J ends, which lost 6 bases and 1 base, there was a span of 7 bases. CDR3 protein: CASRVQSNQPQHF. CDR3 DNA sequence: TGTGCCAGCAGGGTACAGAGCAATCAGCCCCAGCATTTT.

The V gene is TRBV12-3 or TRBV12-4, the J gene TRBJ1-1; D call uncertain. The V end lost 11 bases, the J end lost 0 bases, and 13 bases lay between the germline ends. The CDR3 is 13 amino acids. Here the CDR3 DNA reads TGTGCCGGTTCAGACGGACTGAACACTGAAGCTTTCTTT. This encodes CAGSDGLNTEAFF.